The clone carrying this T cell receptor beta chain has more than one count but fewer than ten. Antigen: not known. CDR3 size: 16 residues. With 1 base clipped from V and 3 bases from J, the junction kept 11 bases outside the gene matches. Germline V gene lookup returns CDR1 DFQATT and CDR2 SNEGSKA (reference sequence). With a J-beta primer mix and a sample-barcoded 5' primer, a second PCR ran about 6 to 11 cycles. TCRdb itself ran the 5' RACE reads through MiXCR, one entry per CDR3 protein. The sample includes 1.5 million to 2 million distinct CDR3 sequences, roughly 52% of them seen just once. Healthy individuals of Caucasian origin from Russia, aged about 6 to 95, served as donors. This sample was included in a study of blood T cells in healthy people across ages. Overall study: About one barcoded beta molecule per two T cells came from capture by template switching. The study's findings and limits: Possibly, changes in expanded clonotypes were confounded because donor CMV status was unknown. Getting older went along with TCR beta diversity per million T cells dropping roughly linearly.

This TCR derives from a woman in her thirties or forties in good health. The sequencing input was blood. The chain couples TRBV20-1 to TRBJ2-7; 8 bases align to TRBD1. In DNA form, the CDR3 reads TGCAGTGCTAGAGCCGCTCCGGGACAGGTGGACTACGAGCAGTACTTC. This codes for CSARAAPGQVDYEQYF.